These T cell receptor beta chains were read from a single sample in a study of blood T cells in healthy people across ages. TCRdb re-called the 5' RACE reads through MiXCR, storing one row per CDR3 protein. The sample has about 1 million distinct CDR3 sequences; 35% to 55% are singletons. The sample was blood. The origin of the receptors is a woman in her sixties or seventies in good health. The CDR3 runs from the conserved cysteine through the conserved F or W. A D gene is named only where the DNA matches it firmly. Clone size appears in some rows only: once, few, many, or a class for an expanded clone.

v_call: TRBV9
clone_size: .
d_call: .
j_call: TRBJ2-4
cdr3_aa: CASSVRRVSDKQYF
cdr3_nt: TGTGCCAGCAGCGTACGGAGGGTTAGCGACAAGCAGTACTTC

v_call: TRBV27
clone_size: .
d_call: TRBD2
j_call: TRBJ2-7
cdr3_aa: CASTPSGTSSYEQYF
cdr3_nt: TGTGCCAGCACCCCTAGCGGGACGAGCTCCTACGAGCAGTACTTC

v_call: TRBV20-1
clone_size: .
d_call: .
j_call: TRBJ2-3
cdr3_aa: CSATSRLGSTDTQYF
cdr3_nt: TGCAGTGCTACGAGTCGGCTGGGAAGCACAGATACGCAGTATTTT

v_call: TRBV10-3
clone_size: .
d_call: .
j_call: TRBJ1-2
cdr3_aa: CAISAMTGGDYGYTF
cdr3_nt: TGTGCCATCAGTGCCATGACCGGGGGGGACTATGGCTACACCTTC

v_call: TRBV5-1
clone_size: .
d_call: TRBD1
j_call: TRBJ2-1
cdr3_aa: CASSFAQGAYNEQFF
cdr3_nt: TGCGCCAGCAGCTTTGCACAGGGGGCCTATAATGAGCAGTTCTTC

v_call: TRBV9
clone_size: .
d_call: TRBD1
j_call: TRBJ2-1
cdr3_aa: CASSVGGQLHNEQFF
cdr3_nt: TGTGCCAGCAGCGTAGGGGGACAGCTCCACAATGAGCAGTTCTTC

v_call: TRBV7-9
clone_size: once
d_call: .
j_call: TRBJ2-2
cdr3_aa: CARGPLGDTGELFF
cdr3_nt: TGTGCCAGGGGACCCCTGGGAGACACCGGGGAGCTGTTTTTT

v_call: TRBV12-3/TRBV12-4
clone_size: few
d_call: TRBD2
j_call: TRBJ2-7
cdr3_aa: CASTLGLAGIYEQYF
cdr3_nt: TGTGCCAGCACCCTCGGGCTAGCGGGGATCTACGAGCAGTACTTC

v_call: TRBV2
clone_size: .
d_call: .
j_call: TRBJ1-6
cdr3_aa: CASSRTPSSYNSPLHF
cdr3_nt: TGTGCCAGCAGTAGGACACCGAGCTCCTATAATTCACCCCTCCACTTT

v_call: TRBV20-1
clone_size: .
d_call: TRBD1
j_call: TRBJ1-2
cdr3_aa: CSAVTGTGDGYTF
cdr3_nt: TGCAGTGCGGTTACCGGGACAGGGGATGGCTACACCTTC

v_call: TRBV6-5
clone_size: .
d_call: TRBD2
j_call: TRBJ2-7
cdr3_aa: CASSPWTSGSKYEQYF
cdr3_nt: TGTGCCAGCAGTCCGTGGACTAGCGGGAGTAAATACGAGCAGTACTTC

v_call: TRBV11-2
clone_size: .
d_call: .
j_call: TRBJ2-3
cdr3_aa: CASSLQGTGSGTDTQYF
cdr3_nt: TGTGCCAGCAGCTTACAGGGCACAGGATCGGGCACAGATACGCAGTATTTT

v_call: TRBV6-2/TRBV6-3
clone_size: .
d_call: .
j_call: TRBJ2-2
cdr3_aa: CASSYSIGELFF
cdr3_nt: TGTGCCAGCAGTTACTCGATTGGGGAGCTGTTTTTT

v_call: TRBV29-1
clone_size: few
d_call: .
j_call: TRBJ1-2
cdr3_aa: CSVEKTVNYGYTF
cdr3_nt: TGCAGCGTTGAGAAGACGGTCAACTATGGCTACACCTTC

v_call: TRBV6-1
clone_size: .
d_call: TRBD2
j_call: TRBJ2-7
cdr3_aa: CASSEARGSSYNEQYF
cdr3_nt: TGTGCCAGCAGTGAAGCGCGGGGGAGCTCCTACAATGAGCAGTACTTC

v_call: TRBV11-1
clone_size: many
d_call: .
j_call: TRBJ2-7
cdr3_aa: CASSPGFGRGDYEQYF
cdr3_nt: TGTGCCAGCAGCCCGGGGTTCGGCAGGGGAGACTACGAGCAGTACTTC

v_call: TRBV20-1
clone_size: .
d_call: TRBD2
j_call: TRBJ2-5
cdr3_aa: CSARGGSSGGRNEQYF
cdr3_nt: TGCAGTGCTAGAGGGGGGAGTAGCGGGGGCCGGAATGAGCAGTACTTC

v_call: TRBV9
clone_size: .
d_call: .
j_call: TRBJ1-2
cdr3_aa: CASSPRQAGREGYTF
cdr3_nt: TGTGCCAGCAGCCCCAGACAGGCGGGGAGGGAAGGCTACACCTTC

v_call: TRBV12-3/TRBV12-4
clone_size: few
d_call: TRBD2
j_call: TRBJ2-4
cdr3_aa: CASSIGLAGPNSIQYF
cdr3_nt: TGTGCCAGCAGCATTGGACTAGCGGGACCCAATAGCATTCAGTACTTC

v_call: TRBV27
clone_size: .
d_call: .
j_call: TRBJ2-7
cdr3_aa: CASSRTVPPYEQYF
cdr3_nt: TGTGCCAGCAGCCGAACCGTACCCCCCTACGAGCAGTACTTC

v_call: TRBV20-1
clone_size: .
d_call: .
j_call: TRBJ2-5
cdr3_aa: CSARATSYETQYF
cdr3_nt: TGCAGTGCTAGAGCTACTAGTTATGAGACCCAGTACTTC

v_call: TRBV12-3/TRBV12-4
clone_size: once
d_call: .
j_call: TRBJ1-2
cdr3_aa: CASSLYTFGYTF
cdr3_nt: TGTGCCAGTAGTTTGTATACGTTCGGCTACACCTTC